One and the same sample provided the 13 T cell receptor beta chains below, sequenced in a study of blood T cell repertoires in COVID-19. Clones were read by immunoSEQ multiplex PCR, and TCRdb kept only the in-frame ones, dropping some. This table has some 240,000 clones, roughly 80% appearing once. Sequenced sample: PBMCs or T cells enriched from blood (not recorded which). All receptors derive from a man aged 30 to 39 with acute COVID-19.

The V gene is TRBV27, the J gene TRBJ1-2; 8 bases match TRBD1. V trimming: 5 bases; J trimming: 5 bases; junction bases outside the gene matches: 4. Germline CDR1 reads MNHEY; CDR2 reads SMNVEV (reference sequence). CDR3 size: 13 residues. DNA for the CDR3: TGTGCCAGCAGTCGGAACAGGGGGTATGGCTACACCTTC. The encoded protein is CASSRNRGYGYTF.

The CDR3 loop reads CASSDPSRTGKLFF. Here the CDR3 DNA reads TGTGCCAGCTCCGACCCGTCCCGAACAGGAAAACTGTTTTTT. The chain carries TRBV6-5 and TRBJ1-4, with TRBD1 as a possible D gene (5 bases). Between the trimmed V and J ends, which lost 8 bases and 10 bases, there was a span of 20 bases. The CDR3 contains 14 residues. Germline assignment: CDR1 MNHEY and CDR2 SVGAGI.

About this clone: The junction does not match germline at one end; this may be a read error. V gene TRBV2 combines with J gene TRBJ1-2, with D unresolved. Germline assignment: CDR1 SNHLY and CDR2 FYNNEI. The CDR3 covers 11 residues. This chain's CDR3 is CASREDIGYTF. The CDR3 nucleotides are TGTGCCAGCAGGGAAGACATTGGCTACACCTTC. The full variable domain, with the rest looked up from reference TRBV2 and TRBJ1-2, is EPEVTQTPSHQVTQMGQEVILRCVPISNHLYFYWYRQILGQKVEFLVSFYNNEISEKSEIFDDQFSVERPDGSNFTLKIRSTKLEDSAMYFCASREDIGYTFGSGTRLTVV.

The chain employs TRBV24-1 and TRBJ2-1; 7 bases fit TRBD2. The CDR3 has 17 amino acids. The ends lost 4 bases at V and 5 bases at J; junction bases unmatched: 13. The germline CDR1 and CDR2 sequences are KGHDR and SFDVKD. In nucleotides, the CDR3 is TGTGCCACCAGTGACCGTTATAGGCGGGAGCATAACAATGAGCAGTTCTTC. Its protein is CATSDRYRREHNNEQFF.

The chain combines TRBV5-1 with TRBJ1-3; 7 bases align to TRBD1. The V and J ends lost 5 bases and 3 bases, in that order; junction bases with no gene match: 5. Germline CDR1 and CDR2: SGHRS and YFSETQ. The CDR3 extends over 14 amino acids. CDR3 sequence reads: CASRGDRVGNTIYF. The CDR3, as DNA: TGCGCCAGCAGGGGCGACAGGGTTGGAAACACCATATATTTT.

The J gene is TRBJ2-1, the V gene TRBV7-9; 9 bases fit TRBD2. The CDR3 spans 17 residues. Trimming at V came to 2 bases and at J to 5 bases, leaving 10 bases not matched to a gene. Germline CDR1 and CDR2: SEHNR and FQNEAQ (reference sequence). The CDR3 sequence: CASSLKGRPSGDNEQFF. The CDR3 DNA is TGTGCCAGCAGCTTAAAAGGCCGGCCTAGCGGGGACAATGAGCAGTTCTTC.

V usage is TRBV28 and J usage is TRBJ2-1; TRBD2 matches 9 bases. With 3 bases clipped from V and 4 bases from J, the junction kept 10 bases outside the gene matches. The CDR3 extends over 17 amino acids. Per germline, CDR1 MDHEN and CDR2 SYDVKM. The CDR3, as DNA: TGTGCCAGCAGTTTGTCGGGGCGGGAGGGATCGTACAATGAGCAGTTCTTC. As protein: CASSLSGREGSYNEQFF. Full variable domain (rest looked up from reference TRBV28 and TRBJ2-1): DVKVTQSSRYLVKRTGEKVFLECVQDMDHENMFWYRQDPGLGLRLIYFSYDVKMKEKGDIPEGYSVSREKKERFSLILESASTNQTSMYLCASSLSGREGSYNEQFFGPGTRLTVL.

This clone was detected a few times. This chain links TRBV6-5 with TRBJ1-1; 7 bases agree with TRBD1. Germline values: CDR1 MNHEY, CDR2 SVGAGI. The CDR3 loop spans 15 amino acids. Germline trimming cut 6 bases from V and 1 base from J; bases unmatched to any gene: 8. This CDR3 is CASRRDSQKNTEAFF. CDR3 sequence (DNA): TGTGCCAGCAGGCGGGACAGCCAAAAGAACACTGAAGCTTTCTTT.

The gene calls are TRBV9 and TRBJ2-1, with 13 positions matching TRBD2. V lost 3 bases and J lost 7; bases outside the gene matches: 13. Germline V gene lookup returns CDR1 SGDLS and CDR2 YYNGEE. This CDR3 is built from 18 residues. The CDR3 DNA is TGTGCCAGCAGCGCCCTTTGGACTAGCGGGAGCTCCCTTAATGAGCAGTTCTTC. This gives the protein CASSALWTSGSSLNEQFF.

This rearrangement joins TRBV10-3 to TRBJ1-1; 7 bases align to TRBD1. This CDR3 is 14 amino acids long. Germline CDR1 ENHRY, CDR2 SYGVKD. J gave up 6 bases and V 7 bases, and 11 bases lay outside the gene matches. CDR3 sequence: CAIKTGTEESEAFF. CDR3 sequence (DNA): TGTGCCATCAAAACCGGGACAGAGGAATCTGAAGCTTTCTTT.

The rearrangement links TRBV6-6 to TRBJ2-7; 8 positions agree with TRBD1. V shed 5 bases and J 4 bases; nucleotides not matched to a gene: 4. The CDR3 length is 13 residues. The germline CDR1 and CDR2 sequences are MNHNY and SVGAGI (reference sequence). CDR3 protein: CASSPRTGYEQYV. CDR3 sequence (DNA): TGTGCCAGCAGTCCCCGGACAGGGTACGAGCAGTACGTC.

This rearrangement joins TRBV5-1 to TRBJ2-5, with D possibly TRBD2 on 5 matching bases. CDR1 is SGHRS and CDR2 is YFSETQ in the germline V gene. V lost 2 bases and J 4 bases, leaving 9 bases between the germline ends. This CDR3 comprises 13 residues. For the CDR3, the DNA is TGCGCCAGCAGCTTCGAGGGTGCAGAGACCCAGTACTTC. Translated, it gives CASSFEGAETQYF.

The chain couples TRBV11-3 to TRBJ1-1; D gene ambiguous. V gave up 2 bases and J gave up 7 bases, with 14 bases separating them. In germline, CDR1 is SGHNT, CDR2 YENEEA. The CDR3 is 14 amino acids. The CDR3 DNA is TGTGCCAGCAGCTTACCCCCTCCACAGATTGAAGCTTTCTTT. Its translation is CASSLPPPQIEAFF.